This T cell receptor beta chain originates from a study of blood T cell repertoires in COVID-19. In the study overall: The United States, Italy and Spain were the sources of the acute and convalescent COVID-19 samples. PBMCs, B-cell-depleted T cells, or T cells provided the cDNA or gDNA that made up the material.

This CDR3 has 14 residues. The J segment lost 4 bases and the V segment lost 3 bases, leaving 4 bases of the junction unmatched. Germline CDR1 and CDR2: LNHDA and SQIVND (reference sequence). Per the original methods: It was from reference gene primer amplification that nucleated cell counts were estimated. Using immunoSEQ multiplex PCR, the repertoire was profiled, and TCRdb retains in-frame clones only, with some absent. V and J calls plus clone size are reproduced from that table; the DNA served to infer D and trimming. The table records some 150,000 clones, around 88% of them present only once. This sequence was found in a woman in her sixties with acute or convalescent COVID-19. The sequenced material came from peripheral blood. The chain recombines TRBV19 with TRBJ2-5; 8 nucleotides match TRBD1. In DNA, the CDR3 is TGTGCCAGTAGTATCCGACAGGGGAGAGAGACCCAGTACTTC. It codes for CASSIRQGRETQYF.